The subject of this entry is one TCR beta chain. With random hexamers, reverse transcription was performed on about 0.5 to 1 ug of RNA. The amplification used immunoSEQ multiplex PCR on TCR beta CDR3; it spanned 54 Vbeta and 13 Jbeta. TCRdb passed the immunoSEQ multiplex PCR reads through MiXCR, listing each CDR3 protein once. The repertoire has under 200,000 distinct CDR3 sequences, around 95% of them found once; the top ten carry 0.15% to 0.2%. The record originates from a study of CD8 T cells in Susac syndrome. The germline CDR1 and CDR2 sequences are KGHSH and LQKENI. The CDR3 has 15 residues. V lost 2 bases, J lost 3 bases, and 11 bases lay in between. Blood CD8+ and CD4+ T cells underwent high-throughput TCR beta sequencing. The multiple sclerosis control group comprised treatment-naive patients with stable or active relapsing-remitting disease. Negative isolation yielded CD8+ and CD4+ T cells; FACS enriched TEMRA cells.

Sequencing was performed on CD8+ T cells from PBMCs. The receptor comes from a human donor with multiple sclerosis. The gene calls are TRBV18 and TRBJ2-1, with D maybe TRBD2 (5 bases). The CDR3 reads CASSPVGAFYNEQFF. CDR3 nucleotide sequence: TGTGCCAGCTCACCAGTGGGAGCGTTCTACAATGAGCAGTTCTTC.